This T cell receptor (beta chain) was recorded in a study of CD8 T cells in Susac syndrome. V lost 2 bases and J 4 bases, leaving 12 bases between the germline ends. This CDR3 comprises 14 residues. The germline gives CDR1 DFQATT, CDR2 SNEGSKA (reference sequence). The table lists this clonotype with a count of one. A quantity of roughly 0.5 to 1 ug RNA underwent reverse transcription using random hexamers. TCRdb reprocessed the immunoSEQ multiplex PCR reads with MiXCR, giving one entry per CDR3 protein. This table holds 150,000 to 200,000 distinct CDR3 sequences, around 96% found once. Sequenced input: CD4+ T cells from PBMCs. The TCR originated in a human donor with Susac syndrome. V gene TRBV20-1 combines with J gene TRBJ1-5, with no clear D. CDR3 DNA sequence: TGCAGTGCTAGACCGAGCGGCGGGAATCAGCCCCAGCATTTT. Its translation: CSARPSGGNQPQHF.